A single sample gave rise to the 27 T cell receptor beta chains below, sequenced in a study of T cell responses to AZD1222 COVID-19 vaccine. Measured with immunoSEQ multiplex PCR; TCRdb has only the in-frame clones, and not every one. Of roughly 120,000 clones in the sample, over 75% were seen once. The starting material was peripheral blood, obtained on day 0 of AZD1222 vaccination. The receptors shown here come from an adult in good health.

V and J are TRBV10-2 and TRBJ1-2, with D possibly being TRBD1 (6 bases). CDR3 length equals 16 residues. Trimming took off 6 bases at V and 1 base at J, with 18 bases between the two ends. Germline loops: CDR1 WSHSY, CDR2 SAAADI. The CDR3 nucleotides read TGCGCCAGCAGGGGGGACAAGGATCAATTTAACTATGGCTACACCTTC. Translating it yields CASRGDKDQFNYGYTF.

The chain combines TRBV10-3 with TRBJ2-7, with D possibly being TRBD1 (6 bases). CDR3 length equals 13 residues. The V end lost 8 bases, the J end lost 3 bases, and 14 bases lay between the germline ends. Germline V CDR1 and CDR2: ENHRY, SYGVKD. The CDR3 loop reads CAIGKQGYYEQYF. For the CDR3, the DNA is TGTGCCATCGGAAAACAGGGATACTACGAGCAGTACTTC.

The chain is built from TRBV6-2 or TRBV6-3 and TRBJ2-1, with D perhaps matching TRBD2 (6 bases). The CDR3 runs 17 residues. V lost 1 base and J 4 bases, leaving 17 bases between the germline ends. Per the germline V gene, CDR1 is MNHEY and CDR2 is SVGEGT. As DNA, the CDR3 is TGTGCCAGCAGTTACTTCCCCACTAGCCTTCTGTACAATGAGCAGTTCTTC. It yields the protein CASSYFPTSLLYNEQFF.

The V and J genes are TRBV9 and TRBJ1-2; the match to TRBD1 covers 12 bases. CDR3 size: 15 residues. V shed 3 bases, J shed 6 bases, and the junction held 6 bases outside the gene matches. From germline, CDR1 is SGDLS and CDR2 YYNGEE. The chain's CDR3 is CASSGRDRGRNGYTF. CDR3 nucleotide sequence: TGTGCCAGCAGCGGGCGGGACAGGGGGCGCAATGGCTACACCTTC.

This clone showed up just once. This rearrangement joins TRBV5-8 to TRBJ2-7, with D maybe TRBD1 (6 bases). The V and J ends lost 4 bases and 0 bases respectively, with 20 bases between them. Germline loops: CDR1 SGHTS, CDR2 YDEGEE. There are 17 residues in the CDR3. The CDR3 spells CASSGGQLAVVSYEQYF. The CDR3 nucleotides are TGTGCCAGCAGCGGCGGACAGTTGGCCGTCGTCTCCTACGAGCAGTACTTC.

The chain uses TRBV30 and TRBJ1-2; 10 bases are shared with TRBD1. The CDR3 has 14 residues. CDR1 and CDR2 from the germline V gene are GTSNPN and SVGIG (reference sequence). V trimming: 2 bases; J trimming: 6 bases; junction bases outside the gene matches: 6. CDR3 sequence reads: CAWSTGQGGNGYTF. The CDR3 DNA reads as TGTGCCTGGAGTACCGGACAGGGGGGAAATGGCTACACCTTC.

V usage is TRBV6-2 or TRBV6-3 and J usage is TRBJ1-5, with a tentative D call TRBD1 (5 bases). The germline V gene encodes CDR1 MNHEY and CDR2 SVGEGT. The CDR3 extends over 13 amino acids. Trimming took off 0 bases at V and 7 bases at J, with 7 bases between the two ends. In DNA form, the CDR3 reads TGTGCCAGCAGTTACTCGTGGGGCCAGCCCCAGCATTTT. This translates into CASSYSWGQPQHF.

The CDR3 loop is CASSYRGGESYEQYF. The CDR3 DNA follows: TGCGCCAGCAGCTACAGGGGCGGTGAGTCCTACGAGCAGTACTTC. V usage is TRBV5-1 and J usage is TRBJ2-7; TRBD1 matches at 7 bases. This CDR3 has 15 amino acids. After removal of 3 bases from V and 1 base from J, the junction contained 7 bases not matched to a gene. CDR1 is SGHRS, CDR2 YFSETQ, per germline. The whole variable domain, remainder taken from reference TRBV5-1 and TRBJ2-7, is KAGVTQTPRYLIKTRGQQVTLSCSPISGHRSVSWYQQTPGQGLQFLFEYFSETQRNKGNFPGRFSGRQFSNSRSEMNVSTLELGDSALYLCASSYRGGESYEQYFGPGTRLTVT.

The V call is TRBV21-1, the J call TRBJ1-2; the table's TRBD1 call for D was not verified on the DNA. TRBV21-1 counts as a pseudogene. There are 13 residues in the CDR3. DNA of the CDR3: TGTGCCAGCAGCATCGAAGGGGTAGAGGGCTACACCTTC. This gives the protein CASSIEGVEGYTF.

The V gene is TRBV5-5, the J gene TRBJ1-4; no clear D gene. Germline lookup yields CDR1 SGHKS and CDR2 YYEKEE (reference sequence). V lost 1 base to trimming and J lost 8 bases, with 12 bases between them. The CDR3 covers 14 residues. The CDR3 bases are TGTGCCAGCAGCTTGCGGGGTCTGGGCGAAAAACTGTTTTTT. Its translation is CASSLRGLGEKLFF.

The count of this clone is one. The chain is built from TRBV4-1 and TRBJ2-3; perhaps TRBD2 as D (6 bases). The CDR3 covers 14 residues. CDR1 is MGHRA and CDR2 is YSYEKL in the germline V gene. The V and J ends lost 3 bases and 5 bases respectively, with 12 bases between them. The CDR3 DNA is TGCGCCAGCAGCCAGGGACTGGTCGGAGATACGCAGTATTTT. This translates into CASSQGLVGDTQYF.

This chain's CDR3 is CASSQWGGESSYNSPLHF. The CDR3 nucleotides are TGCGCCAGCAGTCAATGGGGGGGTGAGAGCTCCTATAATTCACCCCTCCACTTT. The rearrangement links TRBV23-1 to TRBJ1-6, with a tentative D call TRBD1 (5 bases). TRBV23-1 qualifies as an ORF whose function is uncertain. V was clipped by 1 base and J by 0 bases, with 13 bases between them. The CDR3 spans 18 residues.

The CDR3 spells CASSETRGQGSPLHF. CDR3 bases: TGTGCCAGCAGTGAGACCCGGGGACAGGGGTCACCCCTCCACTTT. V gene TRBV6-1 combines with J gene TRBJ1-6; 10 positions match TRBD1. Trimming removed 3 bases from V and 10 bases from J; junction bases left unmatched: 6. This CDR3 is built from 15 residues. Germline loops: CDR1 MNHNS, CDR2 SASEGT.

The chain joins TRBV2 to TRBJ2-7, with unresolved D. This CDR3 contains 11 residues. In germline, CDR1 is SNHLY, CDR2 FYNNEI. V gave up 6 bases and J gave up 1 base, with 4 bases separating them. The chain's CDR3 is CASSLSYEQYF. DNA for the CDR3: TGTGCCAGCAGCCTGTCCTACGAGCAGTACTTC.

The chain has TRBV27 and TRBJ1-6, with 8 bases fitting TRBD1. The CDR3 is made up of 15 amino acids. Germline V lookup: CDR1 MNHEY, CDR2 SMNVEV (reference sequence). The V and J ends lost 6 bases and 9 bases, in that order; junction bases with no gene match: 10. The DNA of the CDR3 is TGTGCCAGCAGATTTGGACAGGGTAGGACTTCACCCCTCCACTTT. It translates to CASRFGQGRTSPLHF.

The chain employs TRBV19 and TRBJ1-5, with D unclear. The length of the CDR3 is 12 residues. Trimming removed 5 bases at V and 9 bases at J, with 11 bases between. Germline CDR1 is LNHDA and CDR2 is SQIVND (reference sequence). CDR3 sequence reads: CASSELSGPQHF. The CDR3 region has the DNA TGTGCCAGTAGTGAACTATCAGGGCCCCAGCATTTT.

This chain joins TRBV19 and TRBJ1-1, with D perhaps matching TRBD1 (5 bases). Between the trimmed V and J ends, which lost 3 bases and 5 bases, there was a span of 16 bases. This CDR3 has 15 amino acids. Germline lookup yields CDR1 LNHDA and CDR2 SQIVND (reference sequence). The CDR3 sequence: CASSIGGGWGTEAFF. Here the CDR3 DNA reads TGTGCCAGTAGTATCGGAGGCGGCTGGGGGACTGAAGCTTTCTTT.

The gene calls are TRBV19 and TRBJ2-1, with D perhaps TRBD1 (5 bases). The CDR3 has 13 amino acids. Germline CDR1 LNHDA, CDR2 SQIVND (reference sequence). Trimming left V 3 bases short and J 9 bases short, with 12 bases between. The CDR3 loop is CASSIDRWSEQFF. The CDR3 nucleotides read TGTGCCAGTAGTATCGACAGATGGAGTGAGCAGTTCTTC.

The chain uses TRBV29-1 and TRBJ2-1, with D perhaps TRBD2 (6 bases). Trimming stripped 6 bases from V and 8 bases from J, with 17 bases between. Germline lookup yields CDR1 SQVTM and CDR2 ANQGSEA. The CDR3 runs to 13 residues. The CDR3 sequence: CSVQRLVADEQFF. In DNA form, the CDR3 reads TGCAGCGTGCAAAGACTAGTCGCCGATGAGCAGTTCTTC.

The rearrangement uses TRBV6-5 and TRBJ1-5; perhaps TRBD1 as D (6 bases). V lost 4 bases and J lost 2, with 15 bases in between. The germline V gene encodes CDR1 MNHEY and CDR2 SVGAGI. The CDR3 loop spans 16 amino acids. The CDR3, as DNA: TGTGCCAGCAGTTCATTCGGGACACTCCGCAATCAGCCCCAGCATTTT. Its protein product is CASSSFGTLRNQPQHF.

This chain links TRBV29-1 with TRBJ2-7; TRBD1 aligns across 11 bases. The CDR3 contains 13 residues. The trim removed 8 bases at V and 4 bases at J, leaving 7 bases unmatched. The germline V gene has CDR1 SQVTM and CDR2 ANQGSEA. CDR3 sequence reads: CSILGTGGYEQYF. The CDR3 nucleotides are TGCAGCATTCTAGGGACAGGGGGGTACGAGCAGTACTTC.

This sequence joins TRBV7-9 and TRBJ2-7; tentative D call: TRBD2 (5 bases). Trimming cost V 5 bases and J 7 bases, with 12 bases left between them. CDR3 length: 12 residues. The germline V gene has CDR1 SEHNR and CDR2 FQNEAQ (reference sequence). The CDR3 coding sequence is TGTGCCAGCAGCCACGGGGTTCGTGAGCAGTACTTC. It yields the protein CASSHGVREQYF.

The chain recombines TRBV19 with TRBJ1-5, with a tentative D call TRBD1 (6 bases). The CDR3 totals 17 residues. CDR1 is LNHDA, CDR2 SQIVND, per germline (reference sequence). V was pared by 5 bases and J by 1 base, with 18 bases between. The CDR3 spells CASSPWSGEGSNQPQHF. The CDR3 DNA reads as TGTGCCAGTAGTCCTTGGTCAGGGGAAGGGAGCAATCAGCCCCAGCATTTT. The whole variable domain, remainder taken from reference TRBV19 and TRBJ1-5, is DGGITQSPKYLFRKEGQNVTLSCEQNLNHDAMYWYRQDPGQGLRLIYYSQIVNDFQKGDIAEGYSVSREKKESFPLTVTSAQKNPTAFYLCASSPWSGEGSNQPQHFGDGTRLSIL.

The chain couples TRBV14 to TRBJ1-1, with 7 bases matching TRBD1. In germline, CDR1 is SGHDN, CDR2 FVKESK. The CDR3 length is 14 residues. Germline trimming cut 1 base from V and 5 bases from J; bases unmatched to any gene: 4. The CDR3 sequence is CASSQAGGWTEAFF. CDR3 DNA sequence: TGTGCCAGCAGCCAAGCAGGGGGATGGACTGAAGCTTTCTTT. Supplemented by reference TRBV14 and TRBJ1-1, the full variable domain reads EAGVTQFPSHSVIEKGQTVTLRCDPISGHDNLYWYRRVMGKEIKFLLHFVKESKQDESGMPNNRFLAERTGGTYSTLKVQPAELEDSGVYFCASSQAGGWTEAFFGQGTRLTVV.

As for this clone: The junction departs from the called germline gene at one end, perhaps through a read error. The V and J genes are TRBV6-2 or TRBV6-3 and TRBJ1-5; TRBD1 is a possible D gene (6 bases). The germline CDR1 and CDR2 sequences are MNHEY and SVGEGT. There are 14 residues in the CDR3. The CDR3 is CASSYRGGNQPQHF. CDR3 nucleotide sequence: TGTGCCAGCAGTTACAGGGGGGGCAACCAGCCCCAGCATTTT.

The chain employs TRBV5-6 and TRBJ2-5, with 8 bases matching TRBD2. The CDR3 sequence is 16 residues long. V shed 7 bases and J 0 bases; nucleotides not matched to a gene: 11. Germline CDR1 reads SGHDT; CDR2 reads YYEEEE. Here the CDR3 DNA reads TGTGCCAGCGAGCTTAACAAGCGGGGGTACCAAGAGACCCAGTACTTC. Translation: CASELNKRGYQETQYF. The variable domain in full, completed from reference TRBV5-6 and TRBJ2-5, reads DAGVTQSPTHLIKTRGQQVTLRCSPKSGHDTVSWYQQALGQGPQFIFQYYEEEERQRGNFPDRFSGHQFPNYSSELNVNALLLGDSALYLCASELNKRGYQETQYFGPGTRLLVL.

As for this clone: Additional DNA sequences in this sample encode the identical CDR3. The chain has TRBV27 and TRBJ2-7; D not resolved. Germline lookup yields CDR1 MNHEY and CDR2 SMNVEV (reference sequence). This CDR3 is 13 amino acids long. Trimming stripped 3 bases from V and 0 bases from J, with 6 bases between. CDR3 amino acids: CASSFQSSYEQYF. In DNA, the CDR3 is TGTGCCAGCAGTTTCCAGAGCTCCTACGAGCAGTACTTC.